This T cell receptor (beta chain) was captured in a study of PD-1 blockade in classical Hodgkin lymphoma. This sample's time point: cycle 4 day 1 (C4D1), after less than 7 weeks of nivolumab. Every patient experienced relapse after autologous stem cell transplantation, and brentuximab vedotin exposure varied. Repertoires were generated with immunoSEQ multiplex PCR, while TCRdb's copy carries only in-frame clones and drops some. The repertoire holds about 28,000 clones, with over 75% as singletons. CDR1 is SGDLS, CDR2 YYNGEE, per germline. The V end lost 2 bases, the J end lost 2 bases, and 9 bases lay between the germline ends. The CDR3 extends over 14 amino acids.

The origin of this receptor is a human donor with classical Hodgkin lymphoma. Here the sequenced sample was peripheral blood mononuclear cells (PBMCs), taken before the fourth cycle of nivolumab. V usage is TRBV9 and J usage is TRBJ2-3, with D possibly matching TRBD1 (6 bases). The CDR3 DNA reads TGTGCCAGCAGCGTCGGGACAAACACAGATACGCAGTATTTT. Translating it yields CASSVGTNTDTQYF.